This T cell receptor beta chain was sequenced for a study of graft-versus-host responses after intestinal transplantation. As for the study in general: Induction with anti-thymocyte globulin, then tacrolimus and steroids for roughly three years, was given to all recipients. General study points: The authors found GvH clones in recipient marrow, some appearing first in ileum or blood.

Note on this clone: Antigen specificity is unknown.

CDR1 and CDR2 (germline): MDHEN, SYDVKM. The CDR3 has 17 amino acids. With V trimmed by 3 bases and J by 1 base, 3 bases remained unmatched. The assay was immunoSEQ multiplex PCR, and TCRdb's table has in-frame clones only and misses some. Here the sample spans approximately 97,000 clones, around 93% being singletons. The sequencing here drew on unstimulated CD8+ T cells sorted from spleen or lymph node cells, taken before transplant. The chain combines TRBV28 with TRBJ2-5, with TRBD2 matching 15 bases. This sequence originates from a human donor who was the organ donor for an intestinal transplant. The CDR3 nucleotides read TGTGCCAGCAGTTTGGGGACTAGCGGGAGGCCCCAAGAGACCCAGTACTTC. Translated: CASSLGTSGRPQETQYF.